One sample yielded the 23 T cell receptor beta chains listed below, sequenced in a study of blood T cell repertoires in COVID-19. Repertoires were generated with immunoSEQ multiplex PCR, while TCRdb's copy carries only in-frame clones and drops some. Of around 140,000 clones in the sample, approximately 84% are singletons; the top ten hold approximately 18%. The source material was peripheral blood. These receptors were collected from a woman aged 80 or over with acute or convalescent COVID-19.

The chain couples TRBV4-3 to TRBJ2-2, with 7 bases fitting TRBD1. The V and J ends lost 4 bases and 5 bases, in that order; junction bases with no gene match: 4. The CDR3 totals 14 residues. The germline V gene encodes CDR1 LGHNA and CDR2 YSLEER. In DNA form, the CDR3 reads TGCGCCAGCAGCCGACAGGGAAAAACCGGGGAGCTGTTTTTT. Protein: CASSRQGKTGELFF.

The V and J genes are TRBV18 and TRBJ1-2, with 7 bases matching TRBD1. The CDR3 sequence is 17 residues long. The trim removed 3 bases at V and 0 bases at J, leaving 10 bases unmatched. Germline V gene sequence: CDR1 KGHSH, CDR2 LQKENI. The CDR3 coding sequence is TGTGCCAGCTCACCCGAGACAGGGTACGGAGCTAACTATGGCTACACCTTC. Residues: CASSPETGYGANYGYTF.

This clone has a handful of counts. This chain uses TRBV29-1 with TRBJ2-7; 10 positions match TRBD2. Germline V gene lookup returns CDR1 SQVTM and CDR2 ANQGSEA. The CDR3 runs to 13 residues. Unmatched junction bases numbered 4, after V lost 5 bases and J lost 3 bases. This chain's CDR3 is CSVRTSGGYEQYF. The DNA for the CDR3 is TGCAGCGTTAGGACTAGCGGAGGCTACGAGCAGTACTTC.

This clone is a singleton in its sample. The chain has TRBV19 and TRBJ2-1; a possible D gene is TRBD2 (6 bases). Germline values: CDR1 LNHDA, CDR2 SQIVND (reference sequence). V lost 4 bases and J 0 bases, leaving 10 bases between the germline ends. The CDR3 extends over 15 amino acids. The CDR3 DNA sequence: TGTGCCAGTAGTAGAACCGGGGGCTCCTACAATGAGCAGTTCTTC. It encodes CASSRTGGSYNEQFF.

This chain joins TRBV6-2 or TRBV6-3 and TRBJ2-1; tentatively, D is TRBD1 (5 bases). The V and J ends lost 2 bases and 2 bases respectively, with 13 bases between them. The CDR3 length is 16 residues. Germline assignment: CDR1 MNHEY and CDR2 SVGEGT. CDR3: CASSYPDSWAYNEQFF. CDR3 nucleotides: TGTGCCAGCAGTTACCCAGACAGTTGGGCCTACAATGAGCAGTTCTTC.

V is TRBV6-6 and J is TRBJ2-7, with D possibly matching TRBD1 (7 bases). Trimming stripped 2 bases from V and 3 bases from J, with 11 bases between. The CDR3 spans 14 residues. Germline lookup yields CDR1 MNHNY and CDR2 SVGAGI (reference sequence). This chain's CDR3 is CASSYPGGGYEQYF. In nucleotides, the CDR3 is TGTGCCAGCAGTTACCCAGGGGGAGGCTACGAGCAGTACTTC.

The sample holds one count of this clone. The genes are TRBV29-1 and TRBJ1-1; 11 bases agree with TRBD1. Germline CDR1 is SQVTM and CDR2 is ANQGSEA. The CDR3 is 16 residues long. After removal of 5 bases from V and 5 bases from J, the junction contained 13 bases not matched to a gene. DNA for the CDR3: TGCAGCGTTCAGGGGCTAGCGGACAGGGGGCCAACTGAAGCTTTCTTT. It is translated as CSVQGLADRGPTEAFF.

Comment on this clone: The sample holds other DNA sequences that translate to the same CDR3. The rearrangement joins TRBV9 to TRBJ2-5, with D tentatively TRBD2 (5 bases). CDR3 length equals 14 residues. Trimming left V 0 bases short and J 0 bases short, with 6 bases between. Germline V gene sequence: CDR1 SGDLS, CDR2 YYNGEE. CDR3 DNA sequence: TGTGCCAGCAGCGTAGGAGGGTACCAAGAGACCCAGTACTTC. Translated, it gives CASSVGGYQETQYF.

The chain joins TRBV7-2 to TRBJ2-1; 9 positions agree with TRBD2. The germline V gene has CDR1 SGHTA and CDR2 FQGNSA. The CDR3 length is 16 residues. Unmatched junction bases numbered 11, after V lost 5 bases and J lost 6 bases. CDR3 nucleotides: TGTGCCAGCAGCCTATGGGGCGGGGGGGCCCCCAATGAGCAGTTCTTC. It encodes CASSLWGGGAPNEQFF.

The CDR3 region is CASSQTPPGSYEQYF. Written as DNA, the CDR3 is TGTGCCAGCAGCCAAACCCCTCCCGGGTCTTACGAGCAGTACTTC. The chain recombines TRBV3-1 (or the pseudogene TRBV3-2) with TRBJ2-7; D is uncertain. CDR3 size: 15 residues. Germline-derived CDR1 and CDR2 are LGHDT and YNNKEL (reference sequence). V lost 2 bases and J lost 4, with 15 bases in between.

This clone is a singleton in its sample. The V call is TRBV21-1, the J call TRBJ1-5; the table names TRBD1, a call not compared with the DNA. TRBV21-1 is designated a pseudogene. The CDR3 totals 17 residues. This CDR3 is CASSKGKKGQINQPQHF. Written as DNA, the CDR3 is TGTGCCAGCAGCAAAGGGAAGAAGGGGCAGATTAATCAGCCCCAGCATTTT.

This chain joins TRBV7-2 and TRBJ2-1; TRBD1 agrees at 9 bases. V shed 5 bases, J shed 3 bases, and the junction held 5 bases outside the gene matches. The CDR3 extends over 15 amino acids. CDR1 and CDR2 (germline): SGHTA, FQGNSA. The CDR3 DNA sequence: TGTGCCAGCAGCACAGACAGGGGGTACTACAATGAGCAGTTCTTC. This gives the protein CASSTDRGYYNEQFF.

This rearrangement joins TRBV6-1 to TRBJ1-2; 10 nucleotides line up with TRBD1. V lost 6 bases, J lost 4 bases, and 8 bases stayed unmatched. The CDR3 spans 15 residues. Germline assignment: CDR1 MNHNS and CDR2 SASEGT. CDR3 protein: CASRHDRGRPYGYTF. In DNA, the CDR3 is TGTGCCAGCAGGCACGACAGGGGGCGCCCCTATGGCTACACCTTC.

This clone appeared a single time. This chain links TRBV21-1 with TRBJ1-5; TRBD1, the D gene given by the table, was not confirmed from the DNA. TRBV21-1 is a listed pseudogene. This CDR3 comprises 17 residues. CDR3 DNA sequence: TGTGCCAGCAGCAAAGGACAGGGGCCTGGGAGCAATCAGCCCCAGCATTTT. Its protein product is CASSKGQGPGSNQPQHF.

The gene calls are TRBV29-1 and TRBJ2-7; 7 bases align to TRBD1. CDR1 and CDR2 from the germline V gene are SQVTM and ANQGSEA. This CDR3 region has 13 residues. V dropped 8 bases and J dropped 6; count of bases not matched to a gene: 13. The DNA of the CDR3 is TGCAGCACTGGGGACAGTTATTCGGGCGAGCAGTACTTC. Protein: CSTGDSYSGEQYF.

The chain joins TRBV5-4 to TRBJ2-3; 14 bases are shared with TRBD2. J gave up 6 bases and V 4 bases, and 7 bases lay outside the gene matches. The CDR3 sequence is 16 residues long. CDR1 and CDR2 (germline): SGHNT, YYREEE (reference sequence). CDR3 DNA: TGTGCCAGCAGCCGGGGGACTAGCGGGGGCCCGGATACGCAGTATTTT. The encoded protein is CASSRGTSGGPDTQYF.

The chain carries TRBV6-2 or TRBV6-3 and TRBJ2-2; 9 bases are a match to TRBD1. Losses at the gene ends were 5 bases for V and 6 bases for J; bases not matched to a gene: 13. Germline V gene data show CDR1 as MNHEY and CDR2 as SVGEGT. The CDR3 spans 17 residues. The CDR3 sequence is CASSQPPGQGGSGELFF. The CDR3 nucleotides read TGTGCCAGCAGTCAACCCCCGGGACAGGGCGGTTCCGGGGAGCTGTTTTTT.

The V gene is TRBV3-1 (or the pseudogene TRBV3-2), the J gene TRBJ1-6; 7 bases agree with TRBD1. Trimming removed 6 bases from V and 7 bases from J; junction bases left unmatched: 12. There are 16 residues in the CDR3. Germline CDR1 LGHDT, CDR2 YNNKEL (reference sequence). The CDR3, as DNA: TGTGCCAGCAGTCGCTTTGGACAGGCAACCAATTCACCCCTCCACTTT. Translation: CASSRFGQATNSPLHF.

This clone was counted once. The gene calls are TRBV19 and TRBJ1-5, with TRBD1 matching 7 bases. CDR1 and CDR2 (germline): LNHDA, SQIVND (reference sequence). The junction had 7 bases not matched to a gene; V was cut back by 8 bases and J by 0 bases. The CDR3 sequence is 15 residues long. CDR3: CASDNGQVSNQPQHF. In nucleotides, the CDR3 is TGTGCCAGTGATAACGGACAGGTTAGCAATCAGCCCCAGCATTTT.

J is TRBJ2-7 and V is TRBV4-3; 11 bases line up with TRBD1. The germline V gene encodes CDR1 LGHNA and CDR2 YSLEER. Trimming at V came to 0 bases and at J to 6 bases, leaving 7 bases not matched to a gene. The CDR3 is made up of 16 amino acids. CDR3 nucleotide sequence: TGCGCCAGCAGCCAAGATCTGGGGACAGGGGGGCCCGAGCAGTACTTC. Translated, it gives CASSQDLGTGGPEQYF.

The chain joins TRBV9 to TRBJ2-2, with 8 bases aligning to TRBD2. The J segment lost 5 bases and the V segment lost 5 bases, leaving 11 bases of the junction unmatched. There are 16 residues in the CDR3. Germline lookup yields CDR1 SGDLS and CDR2 YYNGEE. CDR3: CASRPPGTSRTGELFF. CDR3 sequence (DNA): TGTGCCAGCAGACCTCCCGGGACTAGTCGTACCGGGGAGCTGTTTTTT.

The J gene is TRBJ2-2, the V gene TRBV5-6, with a possible D match to TRBD2 (7 bases). Deletions cut 1 base from V and 2 bases from J, with 12 bases between. The CDR3 sequence is 16 residues long. Per germline, CDR1 SGHDT and CDR2 YYEEEE. CDR3 sequence reads: CASSLMGGLNTGELFF. The CDR3 region has the DNA TGTGCCAGCAGCTTGATGGGGGGGCTAAACACCGGGGAGCTGTTTTTT.

This clone was observed a handful of times. The rearrangement joins TRBV7-2 to TRBJ2-4; 7 positions agree with TRBD2. The CDR3 contains 14 residues. Germline V gene lookup returns CDR1 SGHTA and CDR2 FQGNSA. V was pared by 4 bases and J by 9 bases, with 9 bases of the junction left unmatched. The CDR3 spells CASSSGPSGSIQYF. CDR3 DNA: TGTGCCAGCAGCTCGGGCCCTAGCGGTTCCATTCAGTACTTC.